This T cell receptor (beta chain) appears in the sequencing data of a study of blood T cell repertoires in COVID-19. The wider study: The United States, Italy and Spain supplied acute and convalescent COVID-19 samples. The analysed material was cDNA or gDNA that came from T cells, B-cell-depleted T cells, or PBMCs.

Per the study methods: Researchers report that nucleated cell counts were estimated from reference gene primer amplification. Data came from immunoSEQ multiplex PCR; TCRdb stores just in-frame clones and leaves some out. V and J calls plus clone size are reproduced from that table; the DNA served to infer D and trimming. The sample records approximately 180,000 clones, about three quarters being singletons. V lost 4 bases, J lost 4 bases, and 11 bases lay in between. Germline V lookup: CDR1 SQVTM, CDR2 ANQGSEA. The CDR3 consists of 13 residues. The chain uses TRBV29-1 and TRBJ1-5, with D perhaps matching TRBD1 (5 bases). The source is a woman aged 70-85 years with acute or convalescent COVID-19. Material for sequencing was peripheral blood. The CDR3 here is CSVGPGGNQPQHF. In DNA, the CDR3 is TGCAGCGTTGGACCGGGGGGAAATCAGCCCCAGCATTTT. Full variable domain (remainder filled in from reference TRBV29-1 and TRBJ1-5): SAVISQKPSRDICQRGTSLTIQCQVDSQVTMMFWYRQQPGQSLTLIATANQGSEATYESGFVIDKFPISRPNLTFSTLTVSNMSPEDSSIYLCSVGPGGNQPQHFGDGTRLSIL.